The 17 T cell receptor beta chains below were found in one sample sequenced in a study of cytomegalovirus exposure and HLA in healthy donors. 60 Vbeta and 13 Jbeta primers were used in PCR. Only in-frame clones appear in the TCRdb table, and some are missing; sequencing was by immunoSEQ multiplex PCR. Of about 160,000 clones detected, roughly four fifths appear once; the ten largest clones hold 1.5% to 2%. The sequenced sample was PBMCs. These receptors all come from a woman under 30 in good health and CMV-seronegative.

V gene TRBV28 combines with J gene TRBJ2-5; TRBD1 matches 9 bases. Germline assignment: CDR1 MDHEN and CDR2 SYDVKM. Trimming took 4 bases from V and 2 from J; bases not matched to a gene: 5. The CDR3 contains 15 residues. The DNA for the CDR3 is TGTGCCAGCAGTTGGACAGGGGCACAACAAGAGACCCAGTACTTC. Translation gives CASSWTGAQQETQYF.

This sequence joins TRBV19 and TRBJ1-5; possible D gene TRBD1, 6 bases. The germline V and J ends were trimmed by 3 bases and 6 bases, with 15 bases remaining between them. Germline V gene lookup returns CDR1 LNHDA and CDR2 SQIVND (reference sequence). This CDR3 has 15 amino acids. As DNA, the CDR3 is TGTGCCAGTAGTATTAAGGACAGACACCCTCAGCCCCAGCATTTT. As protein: CASSIKDRHPQPQHF.

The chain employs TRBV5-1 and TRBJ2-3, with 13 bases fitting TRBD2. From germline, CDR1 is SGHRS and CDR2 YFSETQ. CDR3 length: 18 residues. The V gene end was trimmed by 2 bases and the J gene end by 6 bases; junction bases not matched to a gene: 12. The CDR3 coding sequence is TGCGCCAGCAGCTTTAATCGTCCGACTAGCGGGGGGCGGGATACGCAGTATTTT. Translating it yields CASSFNRPTSGGRDTQYF.

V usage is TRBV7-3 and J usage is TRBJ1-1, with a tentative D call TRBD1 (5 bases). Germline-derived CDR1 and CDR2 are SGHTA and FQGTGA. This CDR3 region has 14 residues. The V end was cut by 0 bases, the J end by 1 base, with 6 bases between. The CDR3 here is CASSLTTGNTEAFF. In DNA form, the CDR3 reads TGTGCCAGCAGCTTAACCACAGGGAACACTGAAGCTTTCTTT.

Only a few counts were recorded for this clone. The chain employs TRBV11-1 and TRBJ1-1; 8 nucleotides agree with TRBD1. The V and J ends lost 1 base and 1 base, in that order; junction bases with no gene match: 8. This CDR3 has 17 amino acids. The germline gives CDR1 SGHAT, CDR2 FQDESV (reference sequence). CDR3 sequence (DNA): TGTGCCAGCAGCTTAGACGGACAGGGCTTAGGGAACACTGAAGCTTTCTTT. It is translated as CASSLDGQGLGNTEAFF.

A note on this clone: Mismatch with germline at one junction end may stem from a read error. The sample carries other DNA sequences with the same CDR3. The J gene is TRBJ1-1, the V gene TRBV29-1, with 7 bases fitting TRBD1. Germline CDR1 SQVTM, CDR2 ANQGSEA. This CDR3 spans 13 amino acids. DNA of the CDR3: TGCAGCGTGAAACAGGGGAGCGGCACTGAAGCTTTCTTC. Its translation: CSVKQGSGTEAFF.

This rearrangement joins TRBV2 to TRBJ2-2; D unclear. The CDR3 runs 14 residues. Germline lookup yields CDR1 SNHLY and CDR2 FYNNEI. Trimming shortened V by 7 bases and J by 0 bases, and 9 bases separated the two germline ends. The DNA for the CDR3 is TGTGCCAGCAATTTCGGTCCGAACACCGGGGAGCTGTTTTTT. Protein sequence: CASNFGPNTGELFF.

The CDR3 DNA follows: TGTGCCATCAGTGTACAGAGCCGGGATGACTACACCTTC. It is translated as CAISVQSRDDYTF. The genes are TRBV10-3 and TRBJ1-2; D is ambiguous. This CDR3 has 13 residues. V was cut by 4 bases and J by 10 bases, with 16 bases left in between. Germline V gene sequence: CDR1 ENHRY, CDR2 SYGVKD.

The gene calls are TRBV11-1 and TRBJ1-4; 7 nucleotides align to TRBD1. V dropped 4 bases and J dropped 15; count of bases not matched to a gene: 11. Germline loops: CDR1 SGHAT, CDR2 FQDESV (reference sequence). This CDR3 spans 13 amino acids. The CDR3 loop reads CASSSRVPGTVFF. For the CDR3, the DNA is TGTGCCAGCAGCTCAAGGGTGCCCGGGACAGTGTTTTTT.

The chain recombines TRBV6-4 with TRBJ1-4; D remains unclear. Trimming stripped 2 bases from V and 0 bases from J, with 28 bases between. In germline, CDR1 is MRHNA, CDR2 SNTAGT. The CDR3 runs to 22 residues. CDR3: CASSDVSPRKRNKTATNEKLFF. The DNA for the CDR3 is TGTGCCAGCAGTGACGTCAGCCCGAGGAAAAGAAACAAAACCGCAACTAATGAAAAACTGTTTTTT.

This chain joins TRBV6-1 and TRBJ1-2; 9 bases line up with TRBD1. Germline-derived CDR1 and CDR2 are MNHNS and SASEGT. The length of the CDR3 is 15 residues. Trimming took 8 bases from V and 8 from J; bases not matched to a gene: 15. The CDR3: CASHISTGGLGGYTF. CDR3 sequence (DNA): TGTGCCAGCCATATCAGTACAGGGGGCTTAGGCGGCTACACCTTC.

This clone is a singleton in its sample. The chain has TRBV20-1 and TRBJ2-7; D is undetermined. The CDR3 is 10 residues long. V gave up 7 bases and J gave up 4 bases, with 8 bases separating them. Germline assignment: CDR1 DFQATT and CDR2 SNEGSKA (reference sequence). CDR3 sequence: CSGRAYEQYF. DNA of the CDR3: TGCAGTGGAAGAGCTTACGAGCAGTACTTC.

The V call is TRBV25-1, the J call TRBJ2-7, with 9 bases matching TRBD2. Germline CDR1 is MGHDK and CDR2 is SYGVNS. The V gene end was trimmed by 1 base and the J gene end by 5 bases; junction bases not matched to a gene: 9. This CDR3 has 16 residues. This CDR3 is CASSEFGSGRFHEQYF. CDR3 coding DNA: TGTGCCAGCAGTGAATTCGGTAGCGGGAGATTCCACGAGCAGTACTTC.

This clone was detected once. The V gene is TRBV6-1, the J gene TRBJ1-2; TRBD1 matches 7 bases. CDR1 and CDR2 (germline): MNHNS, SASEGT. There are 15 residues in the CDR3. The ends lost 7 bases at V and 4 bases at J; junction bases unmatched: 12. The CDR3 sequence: CASTLNPTGLYGYTF. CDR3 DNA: TGTGCCAGCACCCTCAACCCGACAGGGCTCTATGGCTACACCTTC.

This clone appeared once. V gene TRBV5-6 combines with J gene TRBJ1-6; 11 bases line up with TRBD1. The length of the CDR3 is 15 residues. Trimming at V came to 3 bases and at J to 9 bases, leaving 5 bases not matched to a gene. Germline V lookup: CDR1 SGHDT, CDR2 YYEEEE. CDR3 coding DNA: TGTGCCAGCAGCTGGGACAGGGGGAGGTTTTCACCCCTCCACTTT. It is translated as CASSWDRGRFSPLHF.

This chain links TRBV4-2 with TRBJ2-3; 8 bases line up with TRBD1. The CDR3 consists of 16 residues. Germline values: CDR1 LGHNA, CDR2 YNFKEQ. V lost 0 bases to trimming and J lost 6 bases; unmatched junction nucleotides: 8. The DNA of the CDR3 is TGTGCCAGCAGCCAAGATCGGGTCAGGGGGCTCGATACGCAGTATTTT. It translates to CASSQDRVRGLDTQYF.

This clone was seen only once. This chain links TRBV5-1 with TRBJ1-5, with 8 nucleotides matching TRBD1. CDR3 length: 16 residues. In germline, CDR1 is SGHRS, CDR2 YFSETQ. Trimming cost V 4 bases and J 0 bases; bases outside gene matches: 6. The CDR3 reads CASSPQGDTSNQPQHF. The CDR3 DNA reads TGCGCCAGCAGCCCACAGGGGGATACTAGCAATCAGCCCCAGCATTTT.